The next 32 T cell receptor beta chains were all read from a single sample in a study of T cell responses to AZD1222 COVID-19 vaccine (dated by TCRdb to the early 2020s). Reading the label with the study, this specimen's time point is: baseline before first vaccination. The library was produced with the immunoSEQ multiplex PCR assay. In TCRdb, the immuneACCESS table is reduced to in-frame sequences with V and J assigned. These tables do not hold every clone; where another copy was compared, an unresolved V gene accounts for under half, and the others remain unexplained. The sample includes some 150,000 clones, with about 93% observed a single time. Clones ranked in the top ten supply around 1.3% of the sample. Sample: peripheral blood, taken on day 0 of AZD1222 vaccination. These receptors were taken from an adult in good health.

The chain links TRBV4-1 to TRBJ1-1; a weak D match, TRBD1 (6 bases). The germline V gene encodes CDR1 MGHRA and CDR2 YSYEKL. The CDR3 runs 14 residues. The germline V and J ends were trimmed by 3 bases and 3 bases, with 11 bases remaining between them. In DNA, the CDR3 is TGCGCCAGCAGCCACCTACAGGGAGACACTGAAGCTTTCTTT. Amino acids: CASSHLQGDTEAFF.

The chain couples TRBV3-1 (or the pseudogene TRBV3-2) to TRBJ2-3, with TRBD2 identical over 10 bases. Germline CDR1 is LGHDT and CDR2 is YNNKEL (reference sequence). The CDR3 is 15 residues long. V trimming: 7 bases; J trimming: 5 bases; junction bases outside the gene matches: 9. Here the CDR3 DNA reads TGTGCCAGCACCGCTAGCGGGAGTATGCGAGATACGCAGTATTTT. Encoded protein: CASTASGSMRDTQYF.

V usage is TRBV4-1 and J usage is TRBJ1-2, with TRBD1 as a possible D gene (6 bases). This CDR3 has 20 residues. Germline lookup yields CDR1 MGHRA and CDR2 YSYEKL. Trimming took off 0 bases at V and 2 bases at J, with 25 bases between the two ends. The CDR3 is CASSQEGRASGTTGNYGYTF. The DNA of the CDR3 is TGCGCCAGCAGCCAAGAGGGGCGGGCCTCCGGGACGACAGGCAACTATGGCTACACCTTC.

This sequence joins TRBV7-6 and TRBJ1-2, with 9 bases fitting TRBD1. This CDR3 has 16 amino acids. The germline V gene has CDR1 SGHVS and CDR2 FNYEAQ. Trimming removed 4 bases from V and 2 bases from J; junction bases left unmatched: 8. This CDR3 reads CASSSLTGGLNYGYTF. In DNA, the CDR3 is TGTGCCAGCAGCTCCCTGACAGGGGGTTTAAACTATGGCTACACCTTC. The complete variable domain, with remaining parts taken from reference TRBV7-6 and TRBJ1-2, reads GAGVSQSPRYKVTKRGQDVALRCDPISGHVSLYWYRQALGQGPEFLTYFNYEAQQDKSGLPNDRFSAERPEGSISTLTIQRTEQRDSAMYRCASSSLTGGLNYGYTFGSGTRLTVV.

This chain uses TRBV28 with TRBJ1-1; 7 positions agree with TRBD1. Germline V gene lookup returns CDR1 MDHEN and CDR2 SYDVKM. The CDR3 extends over 16 amino acids. The junction had 8 bases not matched to a gene; V was cut back by 4 bases and J by 0 bases. The CDR3 DNA sequence: TGTGCCAGCAGTTCCGGGACAGCGAGTTTGAACACTGAAGCTTTCTTT. Translation: CASSSGTASLNTEAFF.

This chain connects TRBV19 to TRBJ2-1, with D perhaps TRBD2 (5 bases). Trimming left V 8 bases short and J 9 bases short, with 17 bases between. CDR3 length equals 13 residues. The germline V gene encodes CDR1 LNHDA and CDR2 SQIVND (reference sequence). The CDR3 region is CASQIGNSGEQFF. Here the CDR3 DNA reads TGTGCCAGTCAAATCGGGAATTCGGGTGAGCAGTTCTTC.

The DNA for the CDR3 is TGCGCCAGCAGCCCCGGGGGCCACTCCTATAATTCACCCCTCCACTTT. This translates into CASSPGGHSYNSPLHF. This sequence joins TRBV5-1 and TRBJ1-6; tentative D call: TRBD1 (6 bases). The CDR3 covers 16 residues. The V end lost 4 bases, the J end lost 0 bases, and 11 bases lay between the germline ends. Germline V lookup: CDR1 SGHRS, CDR2 YFSETQ.

The J gene is TRBJ2-5, the V gene TRBV2; 8 positions agree with TRBD1. Germline-derived CDR1 and CDR2 are SNHLY and FYNNEI. The CDR3 runs to 14 residues. The J segment lost 5 bases and the V segment lost 6 bases, leaving 8 bases of the junction unmatched. CDR3 protein: CASSLTGGGETQYF. DNA of the CDR3: TGTGCCAGCAGCCTTACAGGGGGTGGTGAGACCCAGTACTTC.

This chain links TRBV5-4 with TRBJ2-2; TRBD2 might be the D (7 bases). This CDR3 has 14 residues. With 5 bases removed from V and 7 bases from J, the gap between germline ends came to 15 bases. Germline CDR1 SGHNT, CDR2 YYREEE (reference sequence). In nucleotides, the CDR3 is TGTGCCAGCAGGGAGAGGGGGGGAATCGGGGAGCTGTTTTTT. Its protein product is CASRERGGIGELFF.

J is TRBJ2-1 and V is TRBV5-1; D possibly corresponds to TRBD1 (6 bases). Germline V gene data show CDR1 as SGHRS and CDR2 as YFSETQ. V dropped 5 bases and J dropped 0 bases, with 15 bases sitting between them. The length of the CDR3 is 16 residues. The CDR3 loop is CASSYGQRSSYNEQFF. CDR3 sequence (DNA): TGCGCCAGCAGTTACGGACAGCGAAGCTCCTACAATGAGCAGTTCTTC.

This clone showed up just once. The chain is built from TRBV7-9 and TRBJ1-2; D is perhaps TRBD1 (5 bases). V lost 1 base to trimming and J lost 1 base, with 13 bases between them. The V gene's germline CDR1 is SEHNR and CDR2 FQNEAQ (reference sequence). The CDR3 loop spans 16 amino acids. DNA for the CDR3: TGTGCCAGCAGCTTAGGGGCCGACAGCTTTAACTATGGCTACACCTTC. Its protein product is CASSLGADSFNYGYTF.

CDR3 protein: CASSLATGVGNTIYF. Here the CDR3 DNA reads TGTGCCAGCAGTTTAGCTACAGGGGTCGGAAACACCATATATTTT. The chain combines TRBV27 with TRBJ1-3, with TRBD1 matching 7 bases. Germline lookup yields CDR1 MNHEY and CDR2 SMNVEV (reference sequence). J gave up 4 bases and V 2 bases, and 5 bases lay outside the gene matches. The CDR3 spans 15 residues.

DNA of the CDR3: TGTGCCAGCAGCCCCCCAGGAGATGAGCAGTTCTTC. Its protein product is CASSPPGDEQFF. V gene TRBV7-2 combines with J gene TRBJ2-1, with D uncertain. This CDR3 has 12 residues. V dropped 5 bases and J dropped 8 bases, with 10 bases sitting between them. Germline V gives CDR1 SGHTA, CDR2 FQGNSA.

The V call is TRBV28, the J call TRBJ1-3, with TRBD1 identical over 9 bases. The junction had 13 bases not matched to a gene; V was cut back by 6 bases and J by 1 base. The V gene's germline CDR1 is MDHEN and CDR2 SYDVKM. The CDR3 has 18 residues. The CDR3 nucleotides are TGTGCCAGCAGACCCGGGACAGGGATGTTAGGATCTGGAAACACCATATATTTT. This translates into CASRPGTGMLGSGNTIYF.

The CDR3 bases are TGTGCCAGCAGAGAAACAGGGGGCGCCTCCCTTACAACTAATGAAAAACTGTTTTTT. This gives the protein CASRETGGASLTTNEKLFF. The V gene is TRBV2, the J gene TRBJ1-4; TRBD1 aligns across 9 bases. Unmatched junction bases numbered 14, after V lost 6 bases and J lost 0 bases. The CDR3 loop spans 19 amino acids. Germline V gene sequence: CDR1 SNHLY, CDR2 FYNNEI.

The V gene is TRBV4-3, the J gene TRBJ1-2, with 11 bases identical to TRBD1. Trimming cost V 1 base and J 3 bases; bases outside gene matches: 7. The length of the CDR3 is 17 residues. Per germline, CDR1 LGHNA and CDR2 YSLEER. The CDR3 DNA reads as TGCGCCAGCAGCCAAGGCCCCGGACAGGGGGCTGACTATGGCTACACCTTC. It specifies CASSQGPGQGADYGYTF.

The genes are TRBV7-8 and TRBJ1-2; D gene uncertain. Per the germline V gene, CDR1 is SGHVS and CDR2 is FQNEAQ. Trimming took off 5 bases at V and 0 bases at J, with 13 bases between the two ends. The CDR3 loop spans 15 amino acids. The CDR3, as DNA: TGTGCCAGCAGCCTCCTTCAGGAGACTAACTATGGCTACACCTTC. Translation gives CASSLLQETNYGYTF. The full variable domain, its missing parts supplied by reference TRBV7-8 and TRBJ1-2, is GAGVSQSPRYKVAKRGQDVALRCDPISGHVSLFWYQQALGQGPEFLTYFQNEAQLDKSGLPSDRFFAERPEGSVSTLKIQRTQQEDSAVYLCASSLLQETNYGYTFGSGTRLTVV.

The gene calls are TRBV7-9 and TRBJ1-4, with a weak D call TRBD1 (6 bases). The V end was cut by 1 base, the J end by 5 bases, with 11 bases between. Germline lookup yields CDR1 SEHNR and CDR2 FQNEAQ (reference sequence). This CDR3 has 15 residues. In nucleotides, the CDR3 is TGTGCCAGCAGCTTAGATACAGGGTGGAATGAAAAACTGTTTTTT. Translation: CASSLDTGWNEKLFF.

This clone was seen just once. The chain recombines TRBV7-9 with TRBJ1-2, with a possible D match to TRBD1 (6 bases). This CDR3 has 18 residues. Germline V lookup: CDR1 SEHNR, CDR2 FQNEAQ (reference sequence). V was pared by 3 bases and J by 3 bases, with 23 bases between. The CDR3 DNA sequence: TGTGCCAGCAGCTTGTTTCAGGGCCGAACAGGGTCGGACTATGGCTACACCTTC. Protein product: CASSLFQGRTGSDYGYTF.

The chain is built from TRBV5-1 and TRBJ2-1, with D maybe TRBD1 (6 bases). The V gene's germline CDR1 is SGHRS and CDR2 YFSETQ. The CDR3 totals 15 residues. The ends were cut back, 5 bases at V and 3 bases at J, with 15 bases in the middle. CDR3 DNA: TGCGCCAGCAGAAGAGGGGACACCAACTACAATGAGCAGTTCTTC. Translating it yields CASRRGDTNYNEQFF.

This clone appeared a few times. The gene calls are TRBV15 and TRBJ1-5, with D possibly TRBD1 on 5 matching bases. The CDR3 extends over 15 amino acids. Germline assignment: CDR1 LNHNV and CDR2 YYDKDF (reference sequence). V lost 0 bases to trimming and J lost 4 bases, with 10 bases between them. The CDR3 bases are TGTGCCACCAGCAGAGACAGGGTAAAGAATCAGCCCCAGCATTTT. Encoded protein: CATSRDRVKNQPQHF.

This clone was observed a single time. The gene calls are TRBV10-2 and TRBJ1-1, with 9 positions matching TRBD1. The CDR3 has 14 amino acids. Germline V lookup: CDR1 WSHSY, CDR2 SAAADI. With 2 bases clipped from V and 6 bases from J, the junction kept 4 bases outside the gene matches. CDR3 coding DNA: TGCGCCAGCAGTGAGCGGGACAGGGCTCCTGAAGCTTTCTTT. Its translation is CASSERDRAPEAFF.

The chain combines TRBV5-1 with TRBJ2-1, with a tentative D call TRBD1 (7 bases). Trimming shortened V by 6 bases and J by 0 bases, and 16 bases separated the two germline ends. The V gene's germline CDR1 is SGHRS and CDR2 YFSETQ. The CDR3 consists of 16 residues. In DNA form, the CDR3 reads TGCGCCAGCACTCCCAGGGGGGCGAGCTCCTACAATGAGCAGTTCTTC. This gives the protein CASTPRGASSYNEQFF.

The chain couples TRBV5-1 to TRBJ2-6; TRBD1 or TRBD2 may be the D gene (6 bases each). CDR1 is SGHRS, CDR2 YFSETQ, per germline. V gave up 2 bases and J gave up 0 bases, with 15 bases separating them. The CDR3 runs to 18 residues. CDR3 sequence (DNA): TGCGCCAGCAGCTTCCAGAGGGGGGAAACCTCTGGGGCCAACGTCCTGACTTTC. Translation gives CASSFQRGETSGANVLTF.

The chain joins TRBV2 to TRBJ2-1; 8 bases are shared with TRBD1. Germline V gives CDR1 SNHLY, CDR2 FYNNEI. The CDR3 is 15 amino acids. V was pared by 4 bases and J by 2 bases, with 4 bases of the junction left unmatched. CDR3 bases: TGTGCCAGCAGTGTCGACAGGGGAACCTACAATGAGCAGTTCTTC. Residues: CASSVDRGTYNEQFF.

This rearrangement joins TRBV18 to TRBJ2-7, with TRBD1 matching 7 bases. CDR1 is KGHSH, CDR2 LQKENI, per germline. CDR3 size: 14 residues. The J segment lost 7 bases and the V segment lost 6 bases, leaving 12 bases of the junction unmatched. CDR3 nucleotide sequence: TGTGCCAGCTCCTCCGTCGGACAGGATGTTGAGCAGTACGTC. Translation: CASSSVGQDVEQYV.

This clone was observed a single time. This rearrangement joins TRBV6-5 to TRBJ1-4; TRBD1 is a possible D gene (5 bases). This CDR3 has 16 amino acids. Germline CDR1 and CDR2: MNHEY and SVGAGI. Trimming left V 2 bases short and J 8 bases short, with 18 bases between. CDR3 sequence: CASSYHLAGSREKLFF. As DNA, the CDR3 is TGTGCCAGCAGTTACCACTTAGCAGGGTCTAGGGAAAAACTGTTTTTT.

The chain links TRBV5-1 to TRBJ2-5; 12 bases agree with TRBD2. The CDR3 is 19 residues long. CDR1 and CDR2 from the germline V gene are SGHRS and YFSETQ. The J segment lost 2 bases and the V segment lost 0 bases, leaving 11 bases of the junction unmatched. The CDR3 bases are TGCGCCAGCAGCTTGGCCGTGTCTAGCGGGGGGGCCGGGCAAGAGACCCAGTACTTC. It specifies CASSLAVSSGGAGQETQYF.

This chain uses TRBV10-2 with TRBJ1-6, with 7 bases lining up with TRBD1. V dropped 3 bases and J dropped 7; count of bases not matched to a gene: 12. Germline V CDR1 and CDR2: WSHSY, SAAADI. This CDR3 spans 17 amino acids. The DNA of the CDR3 is TGCGCCAGCAGTGAATTTACAGGGGCAAGGGCCAATTCACCCCTCCACTTT. It encodes CASSEFTGARANSPLHF.

The chain carries TRBV29-1 and TRBJ2-3, with 11 bases fitting TRBD2. This CDR3 has 15 residues. CDR1 and CDR2 from the germline V gene are SQVTM and ANQGSEA. V lost 5 bases, J lost 3 bases, and 7 bases stayed unmatched. The CDR3 is CSVPIAGGPTDTQYF. For the CDR3, the DNA is TGCAGCGTTCCTATAGCGGGGGGGCCGACAGATACGCAGTATTTT.

V usage is TRBV4-3 and J usage is TRBJ1-1; unclear D gene. There are 13 residues in the CDR3. V gave up 3 bases and J gave up 1 base, with 6 bases separating them. Germline V lookup: CDR1 LGHNA, CDR2 YSLEER. Here the CDR3 reads CASSHGGNTEAFF. The CDR3 DNA follows: TGCGCCAGCAGCCATGGAGGGAACACTGAAGCTTTCTTT.

The chain couples TRBV19 to TRBJ1-4, with TRBD1 matching 7 bases. Germline loops: CDR1 LNHDA, CDR2 SQIVND (reference sequence). Trimming took 7 bases from V and 4 from J; bases not matched to a gene: 9. The CDR3 extends over 15 amino acids. The CDR3 DNA reads TGTGCCAGTAAAGTAAGGACAGGACATAATGAAAAACTGTTTTTT. It translates to CASKVRTGHNEKLFF.